This T cell receptor beta chain was sequenced in a study of OX40 agonist ivuxolimab in advanced cancers. Looking at the study overall: The study gave patients intravenous ivuxolimab at 0.01 to 10 mg/kg every 2 weeks. Participants, roughly 81% male, averaged around 60 years of age, ranging from roughly 20 to 80.

Assay used: immunoSEQ multiplex PCR; TCRdb lists only in-frame clones, some missing. Of approximately 90,000 clones in the sample, approximately 90% were seen once. The study, taken as a whole, reports: On average, CD8+ T cells had more expanded clones than CD4+.

The investigators sampled blood at baseline, at cycle 4 day 1, and at cycle 7 day 1. In regard to this clone: Its antigen is undetermined.

The source material was CD4+ or CD8+ T cells sorted from blood, sampled in a trial of the OX40 agonist ivuxolimab. The receptor was isolated from an adult with an advanced solid tumor such as melanoma, head and neck, liver or kidney cancer.

The DNA for the CDR3 is TGTGCCAGCAGCCAATTGGCGAACACTGAAGCTTTCTTT. Amino acids: CASSQLANTEAFF. V gene TRBV5-6 combines with J gene TRBJ1-1; D not resolved. Germline assignment: CDR1 SGHDT and CDR2 YYEEEE. Trimming stripped 4 bases from V and 1 base from J, with 8 bases between. This CDR3 comprises 13 residues. Full variable domain (remainder filled in from reference TRBV5-6 and TRBJ1-1): DAGVTQSPTHLIKTRGQQVTLRCSPKSGHDTVSWYQQALGQGPQFIFQYYEEEERQRGNFPDRFSGHQFPNYSSELNVNALLLGDSALYLCASSQLANTEAFFGQGTRLTVV.